The 32 T cell receptor beta chains given below trace back to one sample, sequenced in a study of kidney transplant recipient with SARS-CoV-2 infection. TCRdb independently ran MiXCR on the reads; one entry per CDR3 protein. Of 200,000 to 250,000 distinct CDR3 sequences detected, about 30% appear once; the ten largest clones hold less than 8.5%. Sequencing was performed on a blood sample, taken at baseline and on approximately day 120 from a kidney transplant recipient. Receptors were obtained from a male patient younger than 45 who had COVID-19 and was a kidney transplant recipient. Some T cells may originate from the graft donor.

This clonotype occurred many times. The chain carries TRBV24-1 and TRBJ2-7, with D possibly being TRBD1 or TRBD2 (6 bases each). The V and J ends lost 3 bases and 7 bases respectively, with 9 bases between them. This CDR3 is 12 amino acids long. Germline lookup yields CDR1 KGHDR and CDR2 SFDVKD. The CDR3 DNA is TGTGCCACCAGTGATGCGGGGACAGAGCAGTACTTC. Amino acid sequence: CATSDAGTEQYF.

This clonotype was counted between two and nine times. This may be a read error, as it is one base from a much larger clone. The chain is built from TRBV12-3 or TRBV12-4 and TRBJ2-7; TRBD2 matches at 11 bases. The ends lost 6 bases at V and 3 bases at J; junction bases unmatched: 4. This CDR3 contains 14 residues. The CDR3 region has the DNA TGTGCCAGCAGAGCCGGGACTAGCGGCTACGAGCAGTACTTC. Amino acids: CASRAGTSGYEQYF.

Worth noting for this clonotype: This may be a read error: a much more frequent sequence differs by one nucleotide. The chain has TRBV9 and TRBJ1-3; a possible D gene is TRBD1 (5 bases). The CDR3 runs 14 residues. Germline CDR1 and CDR2: SGDLS and YYNGEE. Trimming left V 4 bases short and J 0 bases short, with 8 bases between. The CDR3: CASSTDSSGNTIYF. Written as DNA, the CDR3 is TGTGCCAGCAGCACCGACAGCTCTGGAAACACCATATATTTT. Looking up the rest from reference TRBV9 and TRBJ1-3 gives the full variable domain: DSGVTQTPKHLITATGQRVTLRCSPRSGDLSVYWYQQSLDQGLQFLIQYYNGEERAKGNILERFSAQQFPDLHSELNLSSLELGDSALYFCASSTDSSGNTIYFGEGSWLTVV.

This clonotype was seen ten or more times. The genes are TRBV20-1 and TRBJ2-5; D might be TRBD2 (6 bases). Per germline, CDR1 DFQATT and CDR2 SNEGSKA (reference sequence). The CDR3 length is 14 residues. V was shortened by 2 bases and J by 5 bases, with 15 bases between the two germline ends. CDR3 amino acids: CSARSPGLLETQYF. For the CDR3, the DNA is TGCAGTGCTAGATCCCCGGGACTGTTGGAGACCCAGTACTTC.

On this clonotype: Given a much more abundant clone one base away, this may be a read error. V and J are TRBV6-1 and TRBJ1-2; D is ambiguous. The CDR3 runs 14 residues. From germline, CDR1 is MNHNS and CDR2 SASEGT. The DNA of the CDR3 is TGTGACAGCAGTGAAGATGTTAGAGGGCTCCTCTACACCTTC. Its translation is CDSSEDVRGLLYTF.

This clonotype was seen repeatedly, ten times or more. This chain uses TRBV12-5 with TRBJ1-2, with TRBD1 as a possible D gene (5 bases). The CDR3 sequence is 17 residues long. Germline assignment: CDR1 LGHNT and CDR2 FRNRAP. Trimming shortened V by 5 bases and J by 4 bases, and 23 bases separated the two germline ends. The CDR3 loop reads CASGEYGLQGKTYGYTF. Written as DNA, the CDR3 is TGTGCTAGTGGTGAATATGGTTTGCAGGGAAAGACCTATGGCTACACCTTC.

This clonotype was seen at least ten times. The chain carries TRBV20-1 and TRBJ2-7, with 9 nucleotides matching TRBD1. Germline CDR1 is DFQATT and CDR2 is SNEGSKA (reference sequence). Unmatched junction bases numbered 17, after V lost 4 bases and J lost 4 bases. The CDR3 loop spans 17 amino acids. The CDR3 DNA reads TGCAGTGCTATGGGGCCGGGACAGGGATCGGAGAATTACGAGCAGTACTTC. It translates to CSAMGPGQGSENYEQYF.

Comment on this clonotype: This may come from a read error, since a much larger clone is one base off. The V and J genes are TRBV6-4 and TRBJ1-2; no firm D call. The CDR3 spans 17 residues. Trimming stripped 4 bases from V and 4 bases from J, with 22 bases between. Germline V lookup: CDR1 MRHNA, CDR2 SNTAGT. The CDR3 sequence: CASSVLHPHGKTYGYTF. The CDR3 DNA follows: TGTGCCAGCAGTGTCCTTCACCCACACGGAAAGACCTATGGCTACACCTTC.

This clonotype was picked up many times. The chain has TRBV28 and TRBJ1-5; TRBD1 aligns across 7 bases. The trim removed 4 bases at V and 2 bases at J, leaving 5 bases unmatched. Germline V gene sequence: CDR1 MDHEN, CDR2 SYDVKM. The CDR3 sequence is 15 residues long. The CDR3 sequence is CASSSHRGGNQPQHF. Written as DNA, the CDR3 is TGTGCCAGCAGTTCCCACAGGGGCGGCAATCAGCCCCAGCATTTT.

There are many counts of this clonotype. The rearrangement links TRBV6-4 to TRBJ1-2; the D is unclear. Trimming removed 4 bases from V and 4 bases from J, with 22 bases in between. CDR3 length: 17 residues. Germline V gene data show CDR1 as MRHNA and CDR2 as SNTAGT. The CDR3, as DNA: TGTGCCAGCAGTGCGCCGTGCTCACACGGAAAGACCTATGGCTACACCTTC. Translating gives CASSAPCSHGKTYGYTF.

This clonotype came up many times. J is TRBJ1-2 and V is TRBV7-4; D is ambiguous. Trimming removed 3 bases from V and 4 bases from J, with 21 bases in between. The CDR3 is 17 amino acids. Germline assignment: CDR1 SGHVT and CDR2 SQSDAQ. The CDR3 DNA follows: TGTGCCAGCAGCTTCAGCTGTTCAGCTCGAAAGACCTATGGCTACACCTTC. Translated: CASSFSCSARKTYGYTF. The complete variable domain, with remaining parts taken from reference TRBV7-4 and TRBJ1-2, reads GAGVSQSPRYKVAKRGRDVALRCDSISGHVTLYWYRQTLGQGSEVLTYSQSDAQRDKSGRPSGRFSAERPERSVSTLKIQRTEQGDSAVYLCASSFSCSARKTYGYTFGSGTRLTVV.

As to this clonotype: This may be a read error: a much more frequent sequence differs by one nucleotide. This chain joins TRBV11-1 and TRBJ1-1, with TRBD1 identical over 10 bases. V gave up 2 bases and J gave up 11 bases; unmatched junction bases: 11. CDR1 is SGHAT, CDR2 FQDESV, per germline (reference sequence). This CDR3 contains 15 residues. The CDR3 DNA sequence: TGTGCCAGCAGCTTAAACGGACAGGGGGGACGACGGGCTTTCTTT. Translating gives CASSLNGQGGRRAFF.

This clonotype was detected ten times or more. The chain uses TRBV5-4 and TRBJ1-1, with 8 bases aligning to TRBD1. CDR3 length equals 15 residues. J gave up 1 base and V 5 bases, and 7 bases lay outside the gene matches. Germline-derived CDR1 and CDR2 are SGHNT and YYREEE (reference sequence). CDR3 nucleotides: TGTGCCAGCAGATCTTTGACAGGGGCGAACACTGAAGCTTTCTTT. Translation gives CASRSLTGANTEAFF.

In this sample, this clonotype turned up many times. The chain recombines TRBV15 with TRBJ1-2; D not certain. CDR1 and CDR2 from the germline V gene are LNHNV and YYDKDF (reference sequence). The length of the CDR3 is 17 residues. Trimming removed 5 bases at V and 4 bases at J, with 23 bases between. For the CDR3, the DNA is TGTGCCACCAGCTGCAATTTAAGGTGTGGAAAGACCTATGGCTACACCTTC. Its protein is CATSCNLRCGKTYGYTF.

Remarks on this clonotype: One junction end disagrees with the germline gene, perhaps due to a read error. The chain combines TRBV5-1 with TRBJ2-1; 9 bases align to TRBD1. There are 18 residues in the CDR3. Germline V gives CDR1 SGHRS, CDR2 YFSETQ. This CDR3 is CASGLRSPDRGLDNEQFF. Here the CDR3 DNA reads TGCGCCAGCGGCTTGCGCAGCCCTGACAGGGGGTTAGACAATGAGCAGTTCTTC.

The sample holds one count of this clonotype. It may be a read error: a sequence one base away is much more abundant. The CDR3 region is CASSLRFEQLF. The CDR3 DNA reads as TGTGCCAGCAGCTTACGATTTGAGCAGCTCTTC. The chain joins TRBV7-6 to TRBJ2-1; no clear D. The CDR3 sequence is 11 residues long. In germline, CDR1 is SGHVS, CDR2 FNYEAQ.

This clonotype was observed at least ten times. This rearrangement joins TRBV5-4 to TRBJ2-3, with D unresolved. The CDR3 has 15 residues. V shed 4 bases and J shed 1 base, with 13 bases lying between them. Per germline, CDR1 SGHNT and CDR2 YYREEE (reference sequence). In DNA form, the CDR3 reads TGTGCCAGCAGCAAGCCCGGATGGGGCACAGATACGCAGTATTTT. Translating it yields CASSKPGWGTDTQYF.

V is TRBV6-5 and J is TRBJ1-2; D not resolved. V lost 0 bases to trimming and J lost 6 bases, with 8 bases between them. Germline lookup yields CDR1 MNHEY and CDR2 SVGAGI. The CDR3 has 13 residues. The CDR3 region has the DNA TGTGCCAGCAGTTACTCGACCCAGGATGGCTACACCTTC. Amino acids: CASSYSTQDGYTF.

The rearrangement uses TRBV28 and TRBJ1-1; TRBD1 aligns across 7 bases. The germline V gene has CDR1 MDHEN and CDR2 SYDVKM. The CDR3 is made up of 12 amino acids. Trimming cost V 11 bases and J 2 bases; bases outside gene matches: 5. In DNA, the CDR3 is TGTGCCTCCGGGACAGCCAACACTGAAGCTTTCTTT. Encoded protein: CASGTANTEAFF. Full variable domain (rest looked up from reference TRBV28 and TRBJ1-1): DVKVTQSSRYLVKRTGEKVFLECVQDMDHENMFWYRQDPGLGLRLIYFSYDVKMKEKGDIPEGYSVSREKKERFSLILESASTNQTSMYLCASGTANTEAFFGQGTRLTVV.

This clonotype has ten or more counts. The V and J genes are TRBV5-5 and TRBJ2-7, with D possibly matching TRBD1 (7 bases). Per germline, CDR1 SGHKS and CDR2 YYEKEE (reference sequence). The V end lost 10 bases, the J end lost 4 bases, and 24 bases lay between the germline ends. This CDR3 region has 15 residues. CDR3 coding DNA: TGTGCCTCCCTCGGGACGACAGGGAGGCCATACGAGCAGTACTTC. Its protein product is CASLGTTGRPYEQYF.

This clonotype was counted many times. This chain uses TRBV6-9 with TRBJ1-2, with D unresolved. V lost 5 bases to trimming and J lost 4 bases, with 23 bases between them. Germline values: CDR1 MNHGY, CDR2 SVAAGI. This CDR3 contains 17 residues. CDR3 coding DNA: TGTGCCAGCAGTGCTTCCCTGCCTTACGGAAAGACCTATGGCTACACCTTC. Encoded protein: CASSASLPYGKTYGYTF.

Remarks on this clonotype: This may be a read error: a much more frequent sequence differs by one nucleotide. The CDR3 loop is CASSLQCSMRKTYGNTF. The CDR3 DNA is TGTGCCAGCAGTCTTCAGTGCTCTATGCGAAAGACCTATGGCAACACCTTC. V is TRBV6-1 and J is TRBJ1-2, with D hard to call. The CDR3 has 17 residues. The germline CDR1 and CDR2 sequences are MNHNS and SASEGT.

Of note for this clonotype: This could be a read error, since a much larger clone is one nucleotide away. CDR3 bases: TGTGCCCGCAGCCCCCAAGTCGTGACTGAAGCTTTCTTT. It specifies CARSPQVVTEAFF. V and J are TRBV7-9 and TRBJ1-1; D uncertain. CDR3 length equals 13 residues. Germline values: CDR1 SEHNR, CDR2 FQNEAQ (reference sequence).

This clonotype has only a few counts. This could be a read error, since a much larger clone is one nucleotide away. The chain carries TRBV14 and TRBJ2-7, with TRBD1 identical over 8 bases. Germline V gene lookup returns CDR1 SGHDN and CDR2 FVKESK. The CDR3 has 17 residues. J lost 3 bases, V lost 4 bases, and 14 bases had no gene match. This chain's CDR3 is CASSPYTGQGTLYEQYF. Here the CDR3 DNA reads TGTGCCAGCAGCCCCTATACCGGACAGGGCACCCTCTACGAGCAGTACTTC.

The chain has TRBV10-1 and TRBJ2-1; 13 bases align to TRBD2. With 8 bases clipped from V and 8 bases from J, the junction kept 9 bases outside the gene matches. In germline, CDR1 is WNHNN, CDR2 SYGVQD (reference sequence). This CDR3 spans 15 amino acids. CDR3 protein: CASGPGLAGSDEQFF. The CDR3 coding sequence is TGCGCCAGCGGTCCGGGACTAGCGGGATCGGATGAGCAGTTCTTC.

This chain links TRBV27 with TRBJ2-5; D might be TRBD2 (5 bases). Trimming left V 6 bases short and J 4 bases short, with 15 bases between. CDR1 and CDR2 from the germline V gene are MNHEY and SMNVEV (reference sequence). This CDR3 has 14 amino acids. In nucleotides, the CDR3 is TGTGCCAGCAGGCTCATCGCGGCGGGAGAGACCCAGTACTTC. It encodes CASRLIAAGETQYF.

This clonotype has only a few counts. The junction differs from germline at one of its ends, possibly a read error. This rearrangement joins TRBV20-1 to TRBJ2-7, with TRBD1 as a possible D gene (6 bases). This CDR3 is 15 amino acids long. The germline V gene encodes CDR1 DFQATT and CDR2 SNEGSKA (reference sequence). The CDR3, as DNA: TGCAGTGCTAGTCCCCTGCGCAGGGGTCAACGCGAGCAGTACTTT. Amino acid sequence: CSASPLRRGQREQYF.

V and J are TRBV20-1 and TRBJ2-4; 13 bases match TRBD2. V gave up 3 bases and J gave up 8 bases; unmatched junction bases: 13. The CDR3 length is 17 residues. Germline CDR1 and CDR2: DFQATT and SNEGSKA (reference sequence). The CDR3 region is CSASQTSGRPMGDIQYF. The DNA of the CDR3 is TGCAGTGCTAGCCAGACTAGCGGGAGGCCCATGGGGGACATTCAGTACTTC.

The rearrangement uses TRBV5-6 and TRBJ1-3; D might be TRBD1 (5 bases). Between the trimmed V and J ends, which lost 3 bases and 1 base, there was a span of 23 bases. The CDR3 covers 19 residues. CDR1 SGHDT and CDR2 YYEEEE come from the germline V gene. The CDR3 nucleotides are TGTGCCAGCAGCTGGTGGGGACGGTCTGAGTGGGGGTCTGGAAACACCATATATTTT. Its translation: CASSWWGRSEWGSGNTIYF.

V gene TRBV7-8 combines with J gene TRBJ1-4; D is possibly TRBD1 (5 bases). This CDR3 contains 17 residues. CDR1 and CDR2 from the germline V gene are SGHVS and FQNEAQ. With 5 bases removed from V and 4 bases from J, the gap between germline ends came to 20 bases. DNA for the CDR3: TGTGCCAGCAGCCCCACTTTACAGGAGAAACTTAATGAAAAACTGTTTTTT. It encodes CASSPTLQEKLNEKLFF. The full variable domain, with the rest looked up from reference TRBV7-8 and TRBJ1-4, is GAGVSQSPRYKVAKRGQDVALRCDPISGHVSLFWYQQALGQGPEFLTYFQNEAQLDKSGLPSDRFFAERPEGSVSTLKIQRTQQEDSAVYLCASSPTLQEKLNEKLFFGSGTQLSVL.

This clonotype occurred a few times. The rearrangement joins TRBV30 to TRBJ2-3; D gene ambiguous. The germline V gene encodes CDR1 GTSNPN and CDR2 SVGIG (reference sequence). The CDR3 totals 11 residues. Trimming took 1 base from V and 15 from J, leaving 14 bases between them. CDR3: CAWSATLLRYF. The DNA of the CDR3 is TGTGCCTGGAGTGCTACTCTATTACGATATTTT.

This clonotype was observed at least ten times. The chain joins TRBV2 to TRBJ2-5; D call uncertain. The CDR3 has 10 residues. The V and J ends lost 7 bases and 3 bases respectively, with 3 bases between them. CDR1 and CDR2 (germline): SNHLY, FYNNEI. The CDR3 reads CASMEETQYF. The CDR3 bases are TGTGCCAGCATGGAAGAGACCCAGTACTTC.